The 17 T cell receptor beta chains reported below all come from one sample, sequenced in a study of graft-versus-host responses after intestinal transplantation. These TCRs are of unknown antigen specificity. TCRdb's copy holds only in-frame clones and misses some; the assay was immunoSEQ multiplex PCR. The data contain tens of thousands of clones, around 89% of them singletons. The starting material was unstimulated CD8+ T cells sorted from spleen or lymph node cells, obtained before transplant. The receptors shown here come from a human donor who was the organ donor for an intestinal transplant.

This clone was seen a few times. This chain links TRBV19 with TRBJ1-1; D not resolved. The CDR3 loop spans 14 amino acids. Germline values: CDR1 LNHDA, CDR2 SQIVND (reference sequence). The ends were cut back, 3 bases at V and 0 bases at J, with 8 bases in the middle. The CDR3 DNA reads as TGTGCCAGTAGTATCACAGCTATGAACACTGAAGCTTTCTTT. Its translation is CASSITAMNTEAFF. Variable domain in full (rest from reference TRBV19 and TRBJ1-1): DGGITQSPKYLFRKEGQNVTLSCEQNLNHDAMYWYRQDPGQGLRLIYYSQIVNDFQKGDIAEGYSVSREKKESFPLTVTSAQKNPTAFYLCASSITAMNTEAFFGQGTRLTVV.

V gene TRBV13 combines with J gene TRBJ1-5; the D is unclear. This CDR3 has 14 residues. Germline V gene data show CDR1 as PRHDT and CDR2 as FYEKMQ (reference sequence). V lost 3 bases to trimming and J lost 1 base, with 7 bases between them. CDR3 amino acids: CASSFRGSNQPQHF. CDR3 sequence (DNA): TGTGCCAGCAGCTTCCGGGGAAGCAATCAGCCCCAGCATTTT.

The chain couples TRBV4-2 to TRBJ1-5; TRBD1 might be the D (6 bases). The ends were cut back, 0 bases at V and 6 bases at J, with 18 bases in the middle. The CDR3 runs 17 residues. The germline V gene encodes CDR1 LGHNA and CDR2 YNFKEQ. The CDR3 coding sequence is TGTGCCAGCAGCCAAGACGGGGGGGGCAGGATGGTTCAGCCCCAGCATTTT. It translates to CASSQDGGGRMVQPQHF.

This chain uses TRBV7-9 with TRBJ1-1; a possible D gene is TRBD1 (5 bases). Trimming left V 5 bases short and J 2 bases short, with 9 bases between. CDR1 is SEHNR, CDR2 FQNEAQ, per germline (reference sequence). CDR3 length equals 13 residues. DNA for the CDR3: TGTGCCAGCAGCCCCCGGACAAACACTGAAGCTTTCTTT. Translation gives CASSPRTNTEAFF.

The rearrangement uses TRBV19 and TRBJ1-2; tentatively, D is TRBD1 (6 bases). CDR1 is LNHDA, CDR2 SQIVND, per germline (reference sequence). The length of the CDR3 is 14 residues. V was cut by 6 bases and J by 6 bases, with 17 bases left in between. CDR3 nucleotide sequence: TGTGCCAGTAGCGAGATACCAGGGGTAAATGGCTACACCTTC. It encodes CASSEIPGVNGYTF.

The rearrangement uses TRBV7-6 and TRBJ2-1; D is uncertain. The CDR3 runs 16 residues. Trimming left V 4 bases short and J 2 bases short, with 15 bases between. Germline lookup yields CDR1 SGHVS and CDR2 FNYEAQ. The CDR3 loop is CASSYRSGRTYNEQFF. Written as DNA, the CDR3 is TGTGCCAGCAGCTACCGGTCAGGCCGGACCTACAATGAGCAGTTCTTC.

J is TRBJ2-7 and V is TRBV5-6; TRBD1 aligns across 10 bases. CDR1 is SGHDT and CDR2 is YYEEEE in the germline V gene. There are 13 residues in the CDR3. V shed 3 bases and J 5 bases; nucleotides not matched to a gene: 2. The CDR3 coding sequence is TGTGCCAGCAGCTACGGGACAGGGGACGAGCAGTACGTC. This gives the protein CASSYGTGDEQYV.

The V call is TRBV4-3, the J call TRBJ1-2; possible D gene TRBD1, 6 bases. CDR1 is LGHNA, CDR2 YSLEER, per germline. This CDR3 spans 17 amino acids. V was shortened by 0 bases and J by 2 bases, with 16 bases between the two germline ends. The CDR3 loop reads CASSQDREGGLNYGYTF. The DNA for the CDR3 is TGCGCCAGCAGCCAAGATCGGGAGGGGGGCCTAAACTATGGCTACACCTTC.

V is TRBV27 and J is TRBJ1-1; D not certain. V lost 8 bases to trimming and J lost 0 bases, with 10 bases between them. In germline, CDR1 is MNHEY, CDR2 SMNVEV (reference sequence). CDR3 size: 13 residues. CDR3 in amino acids: CASSGSLNTEAFF. In DNA form, the CDR3 reads TGTGCCAGCTCGGGGAGCCTGAACACTGAAGCTTTCTTT.

The gene calls are TRBV7-8 and TRBJ2-2; TRBD2 matches 13 bases. The V and J ends lost 5 bases and 4 bases, in that order; junction bases with no gene match: 4. Germline lookup yields CDR1 SGHVS and CDR2 FQNEAQ. The CDR3 consists of 16 residues. DNA for the CDR3: TGTGCCAGCAGCCGACTAGCGGGGGGAATCACCGGGGAGCTGTTTTTT. Amino acids: CASSRLAGGITGELFF.

This chain joins TRBV5-6 and TRBJ2-7; 8 nucleotides agree with TRBD1. The V gene's germline CDR1 is SGHDT and CDR2 YYEEEE. With V trimmed by 1 base and J by 7 bases, 7 bases remained unmatched. The CDR3 consists of 14 residues. The CDR3 is CASSLTRGPREQYV. The CDR3 DNA is TGTGCCAGCAGCTTGACCAGGGGGCCACGGGAGCAGTACGTC.

With respect to this clone: The identical CDR3 is also encoded by other nucleotide sequences in the sample. V gene TRBV25-1 combines with J gene TRBJ1-1; 8 positions agree with TRBD1. CDR1 is MGHDK and CDR2 is SYGVNS in the germline V gene. Trimming removed 7 bases from V and 8 bases from J; junction bases left unmatched: 12. The CDR3 totals 14 residues. Here the CDR3 DNA reads TGTGCCAGCACCGGGGACAGGTTGCCCCCCGAAGCTTTCTTT. Its protein is CASTGDRLPPEAFF.

The rearrangement uses TRBV9 and TRBJ2-5, with TRBD2 identical over 14 bases. Germline values: CDR1 SGDLS, CDR2 YYNGEE. J gave up 5 bases and V 3 bases, and 3 bases lay outside the gene matches. This CDR3 region has 15 residues. In nucleotides, the CDR3 is TGTGCCAGCAGCGGCTGGACTAGCGGGGGGGAGACCCAGTACTTC. Amino acid sequence: CASSGWTSGGETQYF.

This clone was picked up one time. This specimen includes other DNA sequences encoding the same CDR3. CDR3 in amino acids: CASSSRDYSPLHF. CDR3 DNA sequence: TGTGCCAGCAGTTCTCGGGACTATTCACCCCTCCACTTT. The chain links TRBV27 to TRBJ1-6; D may be TRBD1 (5 bases). The V and J ends lost 4 bases and 8 bases respectively, with 9 bases between them. The CDR3 contains 13 residues. Germline V CDR1 and CDR2: MNHEY, SMNVEV (reference sequence).

V gene TRBV9 combines with J gene TRBJ2-5; 7 nucleotides align to TRBD2. Germline V gives CDR1 SGDLS, CDR2 YYNGEE. J gave up 2 bases and V 3 bases, and 4 bases lay outside the gene matches. This CDR3 has 14 residues. This chain's CDR3 is CASSEGLPQETQYF. Written as DNA, the CDR3 is TGTGCCAGCAGCGAGGGACTACCACAAGAGACCCAGTACTTC.

The chain recombines TRBV7-8 with TRBJ2-6, with D maybe TRBD1 (6 bases). V was trimmed by 4 bases and J by 0 bases, leaving 16 bases between them. Per germline, CDR1 SGHVS and CDR2 FQNEAQ. The CDR3 sequence is 18 residues long. The CDR3 nucleotides read TGTGCCAGCAGCTCTGAGGACAGTCTGGTCTCTGGGGCCAACGTCCTGACTTTC. It translates to CASSSEDSLVSGANVLTF.

This clone has a single count. The CDR3 sequence is CASSTYREGNSPLHF. CDR3 sequence (DNA): TGTGCCAGCAGTACGTACAGGGAGGGCAATTCACCCCTCCACTTT. The rearrangement links TRBV27 to TRBJ1-6; tentatively, D is TRBD1 (6 bases). CDR3 length: 15 residues. The germline V gene has CDR1 MNHEY and CDR2 SMNVEV (reference sequence). The germline V and J ends were trimmed by 5 bases and 7 bases, with 15 bases remaining between them.